These 21 T cell receptor beta chains came from one sample sequenced in a study of shared clonotypes between healthy human individuals. Using immunoSEQ multiplex PCR, the repertoire was profiled, and TCRdb retains in-frame clones only, with some absent. The top ten clones hold around 1.7% of a sample with millions of clones, about 93% of them seen once. It was CD45RO-negative cells, positively selected for CCR7, that made up naive CD8 cells, with terminally differentiated effector memory CD45RA+ cells excluded. Sequencing used naive CD8+ T cells from PBMCs. These receptors were taken from a man aged 18-30 years in good health. Some clones in this sample may be carry-over from other donors' samples.

This chain connects TRBV13 to TRBJ2-7; TRBD2 matches 12 bases. This CDR3 is built from 17 residues. The V segment lost 4 bases and the J segment 3 bases; nucleotides outside the gene matches: 10. CDR1 PRHDT and CDR2 FYEKMQ come from the germline V gene (reference sequence). The CDR3 DNA is TGTGCCAGCAGCTCTACTGCTAGCGGGAGGGGATTCTACGAGCAGTACTTC. Translating gives CASSSTASGRGFYEQYF.

This chain connects TRBV27 to TRBJ2-3; 12 bases are a match to TRBD2. The CDR3 totals 15 residues. Per the germline V gene, CDR1 is MNHEY and CDR2 is SMNVEV (reference sequence). V was clipped by 6 bases and J by 3 bases; unmatched bases: 4. DNA for the CDR3: TGTGCCAGCAGGACCGGGACTAGCGGGACAGATACGCAGTATTTT. As protein: CASRTGTSGTDTQYF.

Comments on this clone: Other DNA sequences in the sample encode the same CDR3. The CDR3 region is CASSLTGDTGELFF. DNA of the CDR3: TGTGCCAGCAGTTTGACAGGGGACACCGGGGAGCTGTTTTTT. The chain couples TRBV28 to TRBJ2-2, with 8 bases identical to TRBD1. V dropped 3 bases and J dropped 3; count of bases not matched to a gene: 0. The CDR3 runs 14 residues. Germline CDR1 is MDHEN and CDR2 is SYDVKM. Variable domain in full (rest from reference TRBV28 and TRBJ2-2): DVKVTQSSRYLVKRTGEKVFLECVQDMDHENMFWYRQDPGLGLRLIYFSYDVKMKEKGDIPEGYSVSREKKERFSLILESASTNQTSMYLCASSLTGDTGELFFGEGSRLTVL.

The V gene is TRBV27, the J gene TRBJ1-2; 8 positions agree with TRBD1. CDR1 is MNHEY, CDR2 SMNVEV, per germline (reference sequence). Trimming took 5 bases from V and 3 from J; bases not matched to a gene: 8. The CDR3 sequence is 15 residues long. In DNA form, the CDR3 reads TGTGCCAGCAGTCCCCGACAGGGGTTGGACTATGGCTACACCTTC. This codes for CASSPRQGLDYGYTF.

The chain couples TRBV19 to TRBJ1-5; D not resolved. Germline V gene lookup returns CDR1 LNHDA and CDR2 SQIVND (reference sequence). V was shortened by 0 bases and J by 4 bases, with 13 bases between the two germline ends. The CDR3 runs 16 residues. This CDR3 reads CASSIEALTPNQPQHF. DNA of the CDR3: TGTGCCAGTAGTATAGAGGCACTTACCCCGAATCAGCCCCAGCATTTT.

This clone is a singleton in its sample. J is TRBJ1-1 and V is TRBV11-2; D is uncertain. Deletions cut 3 bases from V and 3 bases from J, with 8 bases between. From germline, CDR1 is SGHAT and CDR2 FQNNGV. The CDR3 sequence is 13 residues long. CDR3: CASSFRVDTEAFF. CDR3 in DNA: TGTGCCAGCAGCTTCCGGGTCGACACTGAAGCTTTCTTT.

The chain recombines TRBV11-3 with TRBJ2-7; 10 nucleotides align to TRBD2. The V gene's germline CDR1 is SGHNT and CDR2 YENEEA. The CDR3 length is 15 residues. J lost 0 bases, V lost 10 bases, and 9 bases had no gene match. As DNA, the CDR3 is TGTGCCACCTCACTAGCGGGAAGATTCTCCTACGAGCAGTACTTC. Protein sequence: CATSLAGRFSYEQYF.

This chain uses TRBV5-6 with TRBJ2-7; D possibly corresponds to TRBD1 (6 bases). The V gene lost 2 bases and the J gene lost 3 bases, with 21 bases spanning the gap. The germline gives CDR1 SGHDT, CDR2 YYEEEE. CDR3 length: 17 residues. Here the CDR3 DNA reads TGTGCCAGCAGCTTTGGGGGCCCCCGCCCGCGGCACTACGAGCAGTACTTC. Amino acids: CASSFGGPRPRHYEQYF.

The chain couples TRBV7-9 to TRBJ2-7; 8 bases agree with TRBD1. The CDR3 totals 12 residues. V was clipped by 4 bases and J by 11 bases; unmatched bases: 7. Germline V gene lookup returns CDR1 SEHNR and CDR2 FQNEAQ (reference sequence). The CDR3 sequence is CASSSDRGGEYF. The CDR3 coding sequence is TGTGCCAGCAGCTCAGACAGGGGAGGCGAGTACTTC.

The chain employs TRBV6-4 and TRBJ1-2; D is undetermined. The CDR3 has 13 amino acids. The germline gives CDR1 MRHNA, CDR2 SNTAGT. Trimming cost V 0 bases and J 8 bases, with 10 bases left between them. The CDR3 DNA reads TGTGCCAGCAGTGACTCGCGGGGAGGGGGCTACACCTTC. Translated, it gives CASSDSRGGGYTF.

The V and J genes are TRBV4-1 and TRBJ2-1; a weak D match, TRBD1 (6 bases). The CDR3 contains 15 residues. Germline CDR1 MGHRA, CDR2 YSYEKL. V lost 5 bases, J lost 3 bases, and 14 bases lay in between. The CDR3 DNA is TGCGCCAGCAGCAACCGGGACAACCTCTACAATGAGCAGTTCTTC. This codes for CASSNRDNLYNEQFF.

This clone was recorded once. The V and J genes are TRBV19 and TRBJ2-7, with D possibly matching TRBD2 (5 bases). V was cut by 1 base and J by 5 bases, with 12 bases left in between. The CDR3 is 14 amino acids. The V gene's germline CDR1 is LNHDA and CDR2 SQIVND (reference sequence). This CDR3 is CASSIGGVPNEQYF. The CDR3 nucleotides read TGTGCCAGTAGTATAGGGGGAGTGCCGAACGAGCAGTACTTC.

This rearrangement joins TRBV7-9 to TRBJ2-1; 8 nucleotides match TRBD1. Per germline, CDR1 SEHNR and CDR2 FQNEAQ (reference sequence). After removal of 5 bases from V and 8 bases from J, the junction contained 8 bases not matched to a gene. This CDR3 has 14 amino acids. The CDR3, as DNA: TGTGCCAGCAGCCCTTCAGACAGGGGACATGAGCAGTTCTTC. This gives the protein CASSPSDRGHEQFF.

The chain joins TRBV4-3 to TRBJ2-7; no firm D call. CDR3 length: 15 amino acids. The germline V gene encodes CDR1 LGHNA and CDR2 YSLEER. V lost 1 base, J lost 0 bases, and 10 bases lay in between. The CDR3 coding sequence is TGCGCCAGCAGCCAAGTCCTGTGGGGCTCCTACGAGCAGTACTTC. Protein sequence: CASSQVLWGSYEQYF.

This sequence joins TRBV7-9 and TRBJ2-7, with a tentative D call TRBD2 (6 bases). The ends were cut back, 5 bases at V and 4 bases at J, with 12 bases in the middle. The CDR3 has 13 residues. Germline V gene sequence: CDR1 SEHNR, CDR2 FQNEAQ (reference sequence). CDR3 bases: TGTGCCAGCAGCGCCCCGGGAGTTTACGAGCAGTACTTC. Protein product: CASSAPGVYEQYF.

This clone was observed once. The chain joins TRBV9 to TRBJ2-7; D call uncertain. This CDR3 has 15 amino acids. Between the trimmed V and J ends, which lost 3 bases and 5 bases, there was a span of 18 bases. Germline CDR1 and CDR2: SGDLS and YYNGEE. The CDR3 DNA reads as TGTGCCAGCAGCGGAGAACAACCGGGTGGGGACGAGCAGTACTTC. Translating gives CASSGEQPGGDEQYF.

The chain recombines TRBV7-9 with TRBJ1-2; D is uncertain. The CDR3 has 12 amino acids. V lost 3 bases, J lost 8 bases, and 10 bases lay in between. CDR1 is SEHNR and CDR2 is FQNEAQ in the germline V gene (reference sequence). CDR3 bases: TGTGCCAGCAGCTTGCCCGGGAGCGGCTACACCTTC. Protein: CASSLPGSGYTF.

CDR3 region: CASSQGPLAATYEQYF. CDR3 sequence (DNA): TGCGCCAGCAGCCAAGGTCCCCTAGCGGCAACCTACGAGCAGTACTTC. The V call is TRBV4-1, the J call TRBJ2-7; 7 bases are a match to TRBD2. Germline CDR1 MGHRA, CDR2 YSYEKL. The CDR3 runs to 16 residues. V gave up 1 base and J gave up 2 bases; unmatched junction bases: 8.

This clone was detected only once. The chain links TRBV7-9 to TRBJ1-1; 8 nucleotides align to TRBD1. In germline, CDR1 is SEHNR, CDR2 FQNEAQ (reference sequence). After removal of 4 bases from V and 9 bases from J, the junction contained 10 bases not matched to a gene. The CDR3 spans 14 residues. The CDR3 protein is CASSSQNRGNQAFF. The CDR3 bases are TGTGCCAGCAGCTCTCAAAACAGGGGGAATCAAGCTTTCTTT.

About this clone: At one end, the junction sequence differs from germline, possibly due to a read error. The chain is built from TRBV7-9 and TRBJ2-7; possible D gene TRBD2, 5 bases. This CDR3 is 11 amino acids long. Germline values: CDR1 SEHNR, CDR2 FQNEAQ (reference sequence). The CDR3 here is CASSNNREANF. DNA of the CDR3: TGTGCCAGCAGTAATAACCGGGAAGCGAACTTC.

This rearrangement joins TRBV5-8 to TRBJ1-3, with a weak D call TRBD1 (6 bases). The CDR3 has 12 amino acids. Germline CDR1 and CDR2: SGHTS and YDEGEE. V shed 5 bases and J shed 8 bases, with 11 bases lying between them. The CDR3 protein is CASSLQGYTIYF. Here the CDR3 DNA reads TGTGCCAGCAGTTTACAGGGTTACACCATATATTTT.